The 28 T cell receptor beta chains below come from one sample, sequenced in a study of T cells after yellow fever vaccination (dated by TCRdb to 2018 to 2020). Library prep was done by 5' RACE. Sequencing instrument: Illumina NovaSeq 6000. TCRdb took the public reads, trimmed them with fastp at Q25, ran MiXCR for clone calling and kept in-frame beta chains. Each entry is one CDR3 protein sequence, shown with its most common DNA and genes. This sample is represented by some 350,000 distinct CDR3 sequences; over 3.5% of them were singletons. The ten most abundant clones make up 20% to 25% of the sample. Sample treatment or condition, as interpreted from the label and publication: live attenuated yellow fever vaccine strain. The source was PBMCs, collected 5 days after the yellow fever booster vaccination. The receptor set was obtained from a man in his late teens or twenties who received the YFV17D yellow fever vaccine.

The rearrangement uses TRBV9 and TRBJ2-1; 7 positions match TRBD1. Germline CDR1 SGDLS, CDR2 YYNGEE. The length of the CDR3 is 16 residues. The junction had 10 bases not matched to a gene; V was cut back by 2 bases and J by 5 bases. The CDR3 loop reads CASSVRGPPINNEQFF. The DNA for the CDR3 is TGTGCCAGCAGCGTTAGGGGGCCCCCCATAAACAATGAGCAGTTCTTC.

This clonotype was recorded many times. This rearrangement joins TRBV7-2 to TRBJ1-6, with D hard to call. Germline V gene lookup returns CDR1 SGHTA and CDR2 FQGNSA. The CDR3 consists of 14 residues. Trimming stripped 2 bases from V and 13 bases from J, with 15 bases between. The CDR3 spells CASSLMGRNDPLHF. The CDR3, as DNA: TGTGCCAGCAGCTTAATGGGTAGGAACGACCCCCTCCACTTT.

The table lists this clonotype with a few counts. The chain uses TRBV20-1 and TRBJ1-1; possible D gene TRBD1, 5 bases. Deletions cut 2 bases from V and 4 bases from J, with 14 bases between. This CDR3 spans 14 amino acids. From germline, CDR1 is DFQATT and CDR2 SNEGSKA (reference sequence). CDR3 amino acids: CSARLPPGVTEAFF. Written as DNA, the CDR3 is TGCAGTGCTAGATTGCCGCCGGGGGTCACTGAAGCTTTCTTT.

The chain links TRBV29-1 to TRBJ2-3, with TRBD2 as a possible D gene (6 bases). Trimming cost V 3 bases and J 3 bases, with 19 bases left between them. The length of the CDR3 is 16 residues. Per germline, CDR1 SQVTM and CDR2 ANQGSEA. CDR3 bases: TGCAGCGTTGACGGCCCCACCGGGACTTATACAGATACGCAGTATTTT. Its translation: CSVDGPTGTYTDTQYF.

This clonotype has at least ten counts. The chain links TRBV3-1 to TRBJ2-5; D perhaps matches TRBD2 (5 bases). Trimming pared 0 bases from V and 1 base from J, leaving 12 bases between. The CDR3 spans 16 residues. Germline V CDR1 and CDR2: LGHDT, YNNKEL (reference sequence). CDR3 loop: CASSQEGGGLQETQYF. For the CDR3, the DNA is TGTGCCAGCAGCCAAGAAGGAGGCGGGCTCCAAGAGACCCAGTACTTC.

This clonotype showed up many times. Written as DNA, the CDR3 is TGTGCCAGCAGTCGCCCTGGGACAGGGGACTATGGCTACACCTTC. The encoded protein is CASSRPGTGDYGYTF. The chain is built from TRBV27 and TRBJ1-2; 10 positions match TRBD1. V gave up 5 bases and J gave up 3 bases; unmatched junction bases: 6. CDR1 is MNHEY, CDR2 SMNVEV, per germline (reference sequence). This CDR3 region has 15 residues.

In its sample, this clonotype was seen a few times. The V gene is TRBV5-1, the J gene TRBJ1-1; 8 bases are shared with TRBD1. Trimming cost V 4 bases and J 5 bases; bases outside gene matches: 7. Germline CDR1 is SGHRS and CDR2 is YFSETQ. This CDR3 comprises 14 residues. In DNA, the CDR3 is TGCGCCAGCAGCCACGGACAGGGTTGGACTGAAGCTTTCTTT. It encodes CASSHGQGWTEAFF.

This clonotype has at least ten counts. V is TRBV7-6 and J is TRBJ1-6; D gene ambiguous. CDR1 SGHVS and CDR2 FNYEAQ come from the germline V gene. V was cut by 3 bases and J by 7 bases, with 7 bases left in between. The length of the CDR3 is 13 residues. DNA for the CDR3: TGTGCCAGCAGCTTTACCGGAAATTCACCCCTCCACTTT. This sequence encodes CASSFTGNSPLHF.

In this sample, this clonotype turned up a few times. The chain joins TRBV7-2 to TRBJ2-5; D unclear. The germline CDR1 and CDR2 sequences are SGHTA and FQGNSA. Trimming took 5 bases from V and 1 from J, leaving 11 bases between them. This CDR3 region has 14 residues. CDR3 region: CASSLAVFQETQYF. The CDR3 DNA sequence: TGTGCCAGCAGCCTGGCCGTTTTCCAAGAGACCCAGTACTTC.

This clonotype has just a few counts. DNA for the CDR3: TGTGCCAGCAGCCGTCCAAGACAGGGGGTGAGCGACACTGAAGCTTTCTTT. It encodes CASSRPRQGVSDTEAFF. The rearrangement links TRBV7-2 to TRBJ1-1; 9 bases line up with TRBD1. This CDR3 region has 17 residues. V lost 5 bases, J lost 3 bases, and 13 bases stayed unmatched. CDR1 SGHTA and CDR2 FQGNSA come from the germline V gene.

The rearrangement uses TRBV20-1 and TRBJ1-1; TRBD1 aligns across 9 bases. This CDR3 has 16 residues. Germline V lookup: CDR1 DFQATT, CDR2 SNEGSKA (reference sequence). Trimming at V came to 1 base and at J to 11 bases, leaving 17 bases not matched to a gene. The CDR3 DNA is TGCAGTGCTAGAGTTACAGGGGGCGCGGGAGAAAGGAGGGCTTTCTTT. Translated, it gives CSARVTGGAGERRAFF.

This chain joins TRBV20-1 and TRBJ2-1; TRBD2 is a possible D gene (7 bases). CDR1 DFQATT and CDR2 SNEGSKA come from the germline V gene (reference sequence). Trimming cost V 6 bases and J 0 bases, with 21 bases left between them. The CDR3 contains 17 residues. CDR3: CSAPPPGGQSSYNEQFF. The CDR3 DNA sequence: TGCAGTGCCCCGCCCCCGGGAGGACAGAGCTCCTACAATGAGCAGTTCTTC.

In this sample, this clonotype turned up a few times. The CDR3 loop is CSARDSRLGEQYV. The CDR3 DNA reads TGCAGTGCTAGAGATTCCCGACTCGGCGAGCAGTACGTC. The V call is TRBV20-1, the J call TRBJ2-7, with no clear D. Trimming left V 0 bases short and J 6 bases short, with 12 bases between. The CDR3 is 13 residues long. Germline values: CDR1 DFQATT, CDR2 SNEGSKA (reference sequence).

V and J are TRBV6-5 and TRBJ2-5; D gene uncertain. The germline V and J ends were trimmed by 6 bases and 0 bases, with 14 bases remaining between them. CDR1 and CDR2 from the germline V gene are MNHEY and SVGAGI. The CDR3 runs to 15 residues. The CDR3 DNA follows: TGTGCCAGCAGCTCTCTGGGTGGGTACCAAGAGACCCAGTACTTC. It is translated as CASSSLGGYQETQYF.

This rearrangement joins TRBV14 to TRBJ2-4, with D possibly matching TRBD2 (6 bases). The CDR3 consists of 16 residues. Germline V gene sequence: CDR1 SGHDN, CDR2 FVKESK. Trimming stripped 3 bases from V and 0 bases from J, with 12 bases between. DNA for the CDR3: TGTGCCAGCAGCCAGTGGAGGGTAAAAGCCAAAAACATTCAGTACTTC. Its protein is CASSQWRVKAKNIQYF.

The chain has TRBV12-3 or TRBV12-4 and TRBJ1-2; no definite D call. This CDR3 region has 13 residues. Between the trimmed V and J ends, which lost 6 bases and 1 base, there was a span of 9 bases. The CDR3 loop is CASSQGINYGYTF. The CDR3, as DNA: TGTGCCAGCAGCCAAGGTATTAACTATGGCTACACCTTC.

This clonotype was counted between two and nine times. The V and J genes are TRBV4-3 and TRBJ2-1; D not resolved. V lost 1 base to trimming and J lost 6 bases, with 10 bases between them. CDR3 length equals 14 residues. The germline CDR1 and CDR2 sequences are LGHNA and YSLEER. The CDR3 DNA is TGCGCCAGCAGCCAAGTAAGGGAATCCAATGAGCAGTTCTTC. This sequence encodes CASSQVRESNEQFF.

V usage is TRBV20-1 and J usage is TRBJ2-5, with 13 bases identical to TRBD2. Germline CDR1 and CDR2: DFQATT and SNEGSKA (reference sequence). This CDR3 region has 16 residues. V shed 4 bases, J shed 2 bases, and the junction held 7 bases outside the gene matches. This chain's CDR3 is CSAIETSGGKQETQYF. As DNA, the CDR3 is TGCAGTGCTATAGAGACTAGCGGGGGGAAACAAGAGACCCAGTACTTC.

This clonotype occurred a few times. Its ends do not fully match the called genes, so a read error is possible. The chain uses TRBV7-7 and TRBJ2-1; tentatively, D is TRBD2 (5 bases). CDR3 length: 13 residues. Germline CDR1 is SSHAT and CDR2 is FNYEAQ (reference sequence). CDR3 region: CASSLVGENEQFF. The CDR3 nucleotides read TGTGCTAGCAGCTTAGTCGGGGAGAATGAGCAGTTCTTC. The whole variable domain, filled in from reference TRBV7-7 and TRBJ2-1, reads GAGVSQSPRYKVTKRGQDVTLRCDPISSHATLYWYQQALGQGPEFLTYFNYEAQPDKSGLPSDRFSAERPEGSISTLTIQRTEQRDSAMYRCASSLVGENEQFFGPGTRLTVL.

This clonotype occurred a few times. The rearrangement links TRBV29-1 to TRBJ2-5; 7 bases are shared with TRBD1. This CDR3 comprises 14 residues. Per germline, CDR1 SQVTM and CDR2 ANQGSEA. Losses at the gene ends were 6 bases for V and 2 bases for J; bases not matched to a gene: 9. Here the CDR3 DNA reads TGCAGCGTGGCCCCGGGACAGCCACAAGAGACCCAGTACTTC. It yields the protein CSVAPGQPQETQYF.

In this sample, this clonotype turned up a few times. V and J are TRBV6-2 or TRBV6-3 and TRBJ2-7; 7 bases fit TRBD1. The ends lost 6 bases at V and 3 bases at J; junction bases unmatched: 8. Germline CDR1 and CDR2: MNHEY and SVGEGT. This CDR3 contains 14 residues. In DNA form, the CDR3 reads TGTGCCAGCAGCCCCGGGACAGTGGACTACGAGCAGTACGTC. It yields the protein CASSPGTVDYEQYV.

This chain connects TRBV6-5 to TRBJ1-2; D call uncertain. This CDR3 is 13 amino acids long. V gave up 4 bases and J gave up 2 bases, with 8 bases separating them. Germline V lookup: CDR1 MNHEY, CDR2 SVGAGI. This CDR3 reads CASSSFVNYGYTF. The CDR3 DNA follows: TGTGCCAGCAGTTCCTTCGTAAACTATGGCTACACCTTC.

This clonotype has only a few counts. This chain links TRBV20-1 with TRBJ2-5; TRBD1 matches 7 bases. The CDR3 is made up of 15 amino acids. V trimming: 5 bases; J trimming: 2 bases; junction bases outside the gene matches: 11. From germline, CDR1 is DFQATT and CDR2 SNEGSKA (reference sequence). CDR3 nucleotide sequence: TGCAGTGCTGGGGACAGTGGGACGGTTCAAGAGACCCAGTACTTC. Translating it yields CSAGDSGTVQETQYF.

This clonotype was picked up a small number of times. V usage is TRBV28 and J usage is TRBJ1-1; no clear D gene. The CDR3 loop spans 14 amino acids. Germline V gene lookup returns CDR1 MDHEN and CDR2 SYDVKM. V lost 4 bases, J lost 1 base, and 10 bases lay in between. CDR3 amino acids: CASSSPTRNTEAFF. CDR3 bases: TGTGCCAGCAGTTCGCCGACAAGGAACACTGAAGCTTTCTTT.

This clonotype was seen repeatedly, ten times or more. This rearrangement joins TRBV7-2 to TRBJ1-5; weak D call: TRBD1 (6 bases). The CDR3 consists of 14 residues. Trimming cost V 5 bases and J 6 bases, with 14 bases left between them. Looked up from germline, CDR1 is SGHTA and CDR2 is FQGNSA. The CDR3 DNA is TGTGCCAGCAGCAAGTCGGAGGGGGGTCAGCCCCAGCATTTT. This codes for CASSKSEGGQPQHF.

The V gene is TRBV19, the J gene TRBJ2-1, with D unclear. The CDR3 length is 14 residues. Germline V lookup: CDR1 LNHDA, CDR2 SQIVND (reference sequence). With 0 bases removed from V and 6 bases from J, the gap between germline ends came to 9 bases. The chain's CDR3 is CASSIDWATNEQFF. The CDR3, as DNA: TGTGCCAGTAGTATAGATTGGGCCACCAATGAGCAGTTCTTC.

This clonotype was found many times. This chain uses TRBV5-1 with TRBJ1-4; D is ambiguous. CDR3 length: 14 amino acids. Germline loops: CDR1 SGHRS, CDR2 YFSETQ. Deletions cut 4 bases from V and 7 bases from J, with 14 bases between. CDR3 sequence (DNA): TGCGCCAGCAGCCCCGCCCAGGCCGGTGAAAAACTGTTTTTT. It codes for CASSPAQAGEKLFF.

This clonotype was found many times. J is TRBJ2-7 and V is TRBV3-1; the D gene is possibly TRBD1 (5 bases). Looked up from germline, CDR1 is LGHDT and CDR2 is YNNKEL (reference sequence). This CDR3 contains 14 residues. Trimming took off 4 bases at V and 3 bases at J, with 13 bases between the two ends. The CDR3 protein is CASSPSLGVYEQYF. The CDR3, as DNA: TGTGCCAGCAGCCCCTCATTAGGGGTCTACGAGCAGTACTTC.